This T cell receptor beta chain was retrieved from a study of blood T cells in healthy people across ages. Isolated PBMCs totaled at least 6 million in each sample. A minimum of 6 micrograms of total RNA was extracted per sample. Primed by a sample-barcoded 5' primer and a J-beta primer mix, a second PCR proceeded for roughly 7 to 12 cycles. From the 5' RACE reads, TCRdb called clonotypes with MiXCR, one entry per CDR3 protein. The sample holds approximately 1,700,000 distinct CDR3 sequences, approximately 40% seen once. The receptor was isolated from a human donor in good health. The sequenced material came from blood.

The CDR3 nucleotides are TGTGCCAGCAGCCCCATTACAGGGAGGGGGAATCAGCCCCAGCATTTT. This sequence encodes CASSPITGRGNQPQHF. The chain uses TRBV7-9 and TRBJ1-5, with D maybe TRBD1 (6 bases). Germline-derived CDR1 and CDR2 are SEHNR and FQNEAQ (reference sequence). Trimming pared 5 bases from V and 4 bases from J, leaving 18 bases between. The CDR3 spans 16 residues.